The rows below give T cell receptor beta chains drawn from one sample of a study of blood T cell repertoires in COVID-19. Sequenced by immunoSEQ multiplex PCR; TCRdb stores in-frame clones only, minus some. The table records about 160,000 clones, about 91% of them present only once. Specimen: peripheral blood. The receptors here all came from a woman in her fifties or sixties who had recovered from COVID-19. CDR3s include the opening cysteine and the closing phenylalanine or tryptophan. The order of the fields is D gene, clone size, CDR3 length, J gene, V gene, CDR3 DNA, CDR3 protein. A D gene is named only where the DNA matches it firmly. Not all rows give a size; the values are once, few, many and, for expanded clones, a class.

D: TRBD2; size: .; length: 17; J: TRBJ2-3; V: TRBV4-2; DNA: TGTGCCAGCAGCCAAGGCTCCGCGGGGGGGGGATTAGATACGCAGTATTTT; CDR3: CASSQGSAGGGLDTQYF
D: .; size: .; length: 13; J: TRBJ1-2; V: TRBV5-1; DNA: TGCGCCAGTAGGACAGCAACCGACTATGGCTACACCTTC; CDR3: CASRTATDYGYTF
D: TRBD2; size: .; length: 15; J: TRBJ2-3; V: TRBV19; DNA: TGTGCCAGTAGTCCACCGGGACTACCGACAGATACGCAGTATTTT; CDR3: CASSPPGLPTDTQYF
D: .; size: .; length: 14; J: TRBJ1-1; V: TRBV3-1/TRBV3-2; DNA: TGTGCCAGCAGCCACACGGGGCGGGATGCTGAAGCTTTCTTT; CDR3: CASSHTGRDAEAFF
D: .; size: .; length: 13; J: TRBJ1-6; V: TRBV28; DNA: TGTGCCAGCAGGAGAGACTATAATTCACCCCTCCACTTT; CDR3: CASRRDYNSPLHF
D: TRBD2; size: .; length: 15; J: TRBJ2-1; V: TRBV7-2; DNA: TGTGCCAGCAGCACTAGCGGGGGCGGCTACAATGAGCAGTTCTTC; CDR3: CASSTSGGGYNEQFF
D: .; size: .; length: 17; J: TRBJ1-3; V: TRBV7-9; DNA: TGTGCCAGCAGCTTAGTAAGGGGCCCTTTCCTTGGAAACACCATATATTTT; CDR3: CASSLVRGPFLGNTIYF
D: TRBD1; size: .; length: 14; J: TRBJ2-7; V: TRBV7-9; DNA: TGTGCCAGCAGCCAAGATACAGGGGCTGGCGAGCAGTACTTC; CDR3: CASSQDTGAGEQYF
D: .; size: .; length: 13; J: TRBJ2-7; V: TRBV12-3/TRBV12-4; DNA: TGTGCCAGCAGCCTGGGACACATCTACGAGCAGTACTTC; CDR3: CASSLGHIYEQYF
D: TRBD1; size: .; length: 13; J: TRBJ1-2; V: TRBV12-3/TRBV12-4; DNA: TGTGCCAGCAGCGGGACAGGGGGATGGGGCTACACCTTC; CDR3: CASSGTGGWGYTF
D: .; size: .; length: 14; J: TRBJ1-3; V: TRBV6-1; DNA: TGTGCCAGCAGTGAGGCAGGGATGGGAAACACCATATATTTT; CDR3: CASSEAGMGNTIYF
D: .; size: .; length: 16; J: TRBJ2-2; V: TRBV11-2; DNA: TGTGCCAGCAGAGTTGCCCTACAGACGATCACCGGGGAGCTGTTTTTT; CDR3: CASRVALQTITGELFF
D: TRBD2; size: .; length: 16; J: TRBJ2-1; V: TRBV12-5; DNA: TGTGCTAGTGGTTTGGACGGACTAGCGGGGGGGCCTGTGCAGTTCTTC; CDR3: CASGLDGLAGGPVQFF
D: .; size: .; length: 13; J: TRBJ2-7; V: TRBV7-2; DNA: TGTGCCAGCAGCGTCGGACAGAACTACGAGCAGTACTTC; CDR3: CASSVGQNYEQYF
D: TRBD1; size: .; length: 15; J: TRBJ1-5; V: TRBV4-1; DNA: TGCGCCAGCAGCCAGGAACAGACAGGGACACGGCCCCAGCATTTT; CDR3: CASSQEQTGTRPQHF
D: .; size: .; length: 16; J: TRBJ1-1; V: TRBV18; DNA: TGTGCCAGCTCACCTCTCCCCAGGGCGATGAACACTGAAGCTTTCTTT; CDR3: CASSPLPRAMNTEAFF
D: .; size: .; length: 14; J: TRBJ2-2; V: TRBV6-5; DNA: TGTGCCAGCAGTTACGGGGCAGCCACCGGGGAGCTGTTTTTT; CDR3: CASSYGAATGELFF
D: .; size: once; length: 16; J: TRBJ2-4; V: TRBV18; DNA: TGTGCCAGCTCACCTCTCGGGGGGCTCGACAAAAACATTCAGTACTTC; CDR3: CASSPLGGLDKNIQYF
D: .; size: .; length: 15; J: TRBJ1-6; V: TRBV10-3; DNA: TGTGCCATCAGTGAGTTCTCGATAGATAATTCACCCCTCCACTTT; CDR3: CAISEFSIDNSPLHF
D: TRBD1; size: .; length: 14; J: TRBJ1-6; V: TRBV27; DNA: TGTGCCAGCACCACAGGGGTCTATAATTCACCCCTCCACTTT; CDR3: CASTTGVYNSPLHF
D: .; size: .; length: 13; J: TRBJ2-7; V: TRBV7-3; DNA: TGTGCCAGCAGCTGGTCTACAGGTTACGAGCAGTACTTC; CDR3: CASSWSTGYEQYF
D: .; size: .; length: 12; J: TRBJ1-2; V: TRBV28; DNA: TGTGCCAGCAGTGACACTTACTATGGCTACACCTTC; CDR3: CASSDTYYGYTF
D: TRBD2; size: .; length: 16; J: TRBJ2-5; V: TRBV30; DNA: TGTGCCTGGAGTGTAGCGGGGCGGGGCGTCCAAGAGACCCAGTACTTC; CDR3: CAWSVAGRGVQETQYF
D: .; size: .; length: 18; J: TRBJ1-3; V: TRBV7-8; DNA: TGTGCCAGCAGCTTAGGGCGGAGGGGCCCCAGCTCTGGAAACACCATATATTTT; CDR3: CASSLGRRGPSSGNTIYF
D: .; size: .; length: 13; J: TRBJ1-1; V: TRBV4-2; DNA: TGTGCCAGCAGCCAAGCAGACAGCCAAGAAGCTTTCTTT; CDR3: CASSQADSQEAFF
D: TRBD1; size: few; length: 15; J: TRBJ1-6; V: TRBV5-1; DNA: TGCGCCAGCAGCTTGACCGGACAGGGTAGGTCACCCCTCCACTTT; CDR3: CASSLTGQGRSPLHF
D: TRBD2; size: .; length: 16; J: TRBJ2-3; V: TRBV28; DNA: TGTGCCAGCAGTCCGGGGGGGACTAGCGGCACAGATACGCAGTATTTT; CDR3: CASSPGGTSGTDTQYF
D: .; size: few; length: 13; J: TRBJ1-5; V: TRBV19; DNA: TGTGCCAGTAGTATGGCACATTATCAGCCCCAGCATTTT; CDR3: CASSMAHYQPQHF
D: TRBD1; size: .; length: 18; J: TRBJ1-5; V: TRBV24-1; DNA: TGTGCCACCAGTGATGCCGGGACAGGACTATATAGCAATCAGCCCCAGCATTTT; CDR3: CATSDAGTGLYSNQPQHF
D: TRBD1; size: .; length: 15; J: TRBJ1-1; V: TRBV28; DNA: TGTGCCAGCAGGCCATCGACAGGGAAGGACACTGAAGCTTTCTTT; CDR3: CASRPSTGKDTEAFF
D: .; size: .; length: 16; J: TRBJ1-5; V: TRBV2; DNA: TGTGCCAGCAGATCTCGAGGGGGTAGTAGCAATCAGCCCCAGCATTTT; CDR3: CASRSRGGSSNQPQHF
D: .; size: .; length: 16; J: TRBJ2-1; V: TRBV5-1; DNA: TGCGCCAGCAGCTCCTCCGCCGAGTCGGTATACAATGAGCAGTTCTTC; CDR3: CASSSSAESVYNEQFF
D: TRBD1; size: .; length: 14; J: TRBJ2-7; V: TRBV27; DNA: TGTGCCACATGGGGGACAGCTAAACCCTACGAGCAGTACTTC; CDR3: CATWGTAKPYEQYF
D: TRBD1; size: .; length: 14; J: TRBJ1-5; V: TRBV6-2/TRBV6-3; DNA: TGTGCCAGCAGTGACAGGGGCAGCAATCAGCCCCAGCATTTT; CDR3: CASSDRGSNQPQHF
D: .; size: .; length: 16; J: TRBJ1-2; V: TRBV7-8; DNA: TGTGCCAGCAGCTTAGAGATGGCGGGAGCTAACTATGGCTACACCTTC; CDR3: CASSLEMAGANYGYTF
D: .; size: .; length: 14; J: TRBJ2-5; V: TRBV18; DNA: TGTGCCAGCTCACCCTGGCAGACTCAAGAGACCCAGTACTTC; CDR3: CASSPWQTQETQYF
D: .; size: .; length: 15; J: TRBJ1-5; V: TRBV6-5; DNA: TGTGCCAGCAGTTACTCGACAGCAGGAAATCAGCCCCAGCATTTT; CDR3: CASSYSTAGNQPQHF
D: .; size: .; length: 14; J: TRBJ1-5; V: TRBV28; DNA: TGTGCCAGCAGTTCCAGGGCGGGCAATCAGCCCCAGCATTTT; CDR3: CASSSRAGNQPQHF
D: TRBD1; size: few; length: 14; J: TRBJ2-7; V: TRBV7-8; DNA: TGTGCCAGCAGCTTAGTCCAGGGGGCACGCGAGCAGTACTTC; CDR3: CASSLVQGAREQYF
D: TRBD1; size: few; length: 16; J: TRBJ1-2; V: TRBV27; DNA: TGTGCCAGCATGGGGACAGGGTCCGATTTCTTTTATGGCTACACCTTC; CDR3: CASMGTGSDFFYGYTF
D: .; size: .; length: 16; J: TRBJ2-3; V: TRBV5-6; DNA: TGTGCCAGCAGCTTGGCCTCTGACTTTCCCACAGATACGCAGTATTTT; CDR3: CASSLASDFPTDTQYF
D: TRBD1; size: .; length: 17; J: TRBJ1-4; V: TRBV27; DNA: TGTGCCAGCAGCAAGGGACAGACAAGTTCAACTAATGAAAAACTGTTTTTT; CDR3: CASSKGQTSSTNEKLFF